A selection of T cell receptor beta chains follows, all from one sample in a study of shared clonotypes between healthy human individuals. TCRdb's table, derived via immunoSEQ multiplex PCR, lists solely in-frame clones and lacks some. The sample holds about 2.1 million clones; 85% to 95% are singletons and the top ten take 1.5% to 2%. The sample consisted of naive CD8+ T cells from PBMCs. The source of these receptors is a young man in good health. Some clones in this sample may be carry-over from other donors' samples. CDR3s include the opening cysteine and the closing phenylalanine or tryptophan. The D gene is left open where the match is weak. Clone sizes are given selectively: once, few, many, or a class where the clone is expanded.

>-|TRBJ2-3|-|TRBV27
TGTGCCAGCAGTCCACTTCGGGGGACAGATACGCAGTATTTT
CASSPLRGTDTQYF
>-|TRBJ2-1|TRBD2|TRBV4-3
TGCGCCAGCAGCCAAGAAGAAGCGGGAGGGGATGAGCAGTTCTTC
CASSQEEAGGDEQFF
>-|TRBJ2-1|TRBD2|TRBV2
TGTGCCAGCAGTGAAATCACTAGCGGGACCCACAATGAGCAGTTCTTC
CASSEITSGTHNEQFF
>-|TRBJ1-3|-|TRBV7-3
TGTGCCAGCAGCGTCCAGGGAGGGGCTGGAAACACCATATATTTT
CASSVQGGAGNTIYF
>-|TRBJ2-7|-|TRBV27
TGTGCCAGCAGTTTGTCCCAGCGATTGTCCTACGAGCAGTACTTC
CASSLSQRLSYEQYF
>-|TRBJ2-7|-|TRBV2
TGTGCCAGCAGTACCGGGACTGCGACCTACGAGCAGTACTTC
CASSTGTATYEQYF
>-|TRBJ2-2|-|TRBV7-8
TGTGCCAGCACCTCTGTAGGGGAGCTGTTTTTT
CASTSVGELFF
>-|TRBJ2-3|TRBD2|TRBV4-1
TGCGCCAGCAGCCAAGATGGGACTAGCAGGGATTTT
CASSQDGTSRDF
>-|TRBJ2-5|-|TRBV9
TGTGCCAGCAGCGTAGGTCCGGGTCGGGAGACCCAGTACTTC
CASSVGPGRETQYF
>-|TRBJ1-1|-|TRBV6-5
TGTGCCAGCAGTTACTGGGGACAGAACACTGAAGCTTTCTTT
CASSYWGQNTEAFF
>-|TRBJ2-1|-|TRBV5-1
TGCGCCAGCAACAACTCTAGCCGGAGCTACAATGAGCAGTTCTTC
CASNNSSRSYNEQFF
>once|TRBJ2-7|-|TRBV4-2
TGTGCCAGCAGCCAAGATATTGACCCCTCCAACGAGCAGTACTTC
CASSQDIDPSNEQYF
>-|TRBJ2-7|TRBD1|TRBV9
TGTGCCAGCAGCCCAAGGGACAGGGAGTCGGAGCAGTACTTC
CASSPRDRESEQYF
>-|TRBJ2-4|TRBD1|TRBV7-9
TGTGCCAGCAGCTTAGCGGGACAGGGGAACATTCAGTACTTC
CASSLAGQGNIQYF
>-|TRBJ1-1|TRBD1|TRBV28
TGTGCCAGCAGTTTACCAGGACAGGTAGGCCGTGAAGCTTTCTTT
CASSLPGQVGREAFF
>once|TRBJ2-1|TRBD2|TRBV7-9
TGTGCCAGCAGCACCGGAGCGGGAGGGCCCAATGAGCAGTTCTTC
CASSTGAGGPNEQFF
>-|TRBJ2-1|-|TRBV9
TGTGCCAGCACCCTTTCTATAATAAACAATGAGCAGTTCTTC
CASTLSIINNEQFF
>-|TRBJ2-7|TRBD1|TRBV28
TGTGCCAGCAGGGGAGGACAGGGCTTCTACGAGCAGTACTTC
CASRGGQGFYEQYF
>-|TRBJ2-3|TRBD1|TRBV27
TGTGCCAGCAGTTTGTTGGGGACAGGGGGTCCGAGGGTGGATACGCAGTATTTT
CASSLLGTGGPRVDTQYF
>-|TRBJ2-2|-|TRBV4-1
TGCGCCAGCAGCCTTCGCAGGGGAACCGGGGAGCTGTTTTTT
CASSLRRGTGELFF
>-|TRBJ2-7|TRBD1|TRBV28
TGTGCCAGCAGTTGGGGGACAGGGGTTGGCGAGCAGTACTTC
CASSWGTGVGEQYF
>-|TRBJ2-7|-|TRBV14
TGTGCCAGCAGCCTGACCGTACCCCCGACAGAGGAGGACTACGAGCAGTACTTC
CASSLTVPPTEEDYEQYF
>once|TRBJ2-5|TRBD1|TRBV28
TGTGCCAGCAGATCCAAGGACAGGGCGCGGTACCAAGAGACCCAGTACTTC
CASRSKDRARYQETQYF
>-|TRBJ1-1|TRBD1|TRBV7-9
TGTGCCAGCAGCTCCCGGACAGGGGCATTTGAAGCTTTCTTT
CASSSRTGAFEAFF
>-|TRBJ2-7|TRBD2|TRBV27
TGTGCCAGCAGTTTACTACTAGCGGGAGGGCCCTACGAGCAGTACTTC
CASSLLLAGGPYEQYF
>-|TRBJ2-1|-|TRBV11-2
TGTGCCAGCAGCTTAAACCCGAGGGGGGGACGCTACAATGAGCAGTTCTTC
CASSLNPRGGRYNEQFF
>-|TRBJ1-2|-|TRBV9
TGTGCCAGCAGCCCCAGAGACTCCAGGGAGGTTGGCTACACCTTC
CASSPRDSREVGYTF
>-|TRBJ2-7|-|TRBV7-2
TGTGCCAGCAGCCCATTTAGCGGTTACGAGCAGTACTTC
CASSPFSGYEQYF
>-|TRBJ2-7|TRBD2|TRBV5-4
TGTGCCAGCAGCCCGGGGGGGTCCGAGCAGTACTTC
CASSPGGSEQYF